Presented here are 27 T cell receptor beta chains from one specimen sequenced in a study of control samples from healthy donors and cancer patients. Libraries were prepared by immunoSEQ multiplex PCR; TCRdb keeps only in-frame clonotypes and omits some of them. Among about 180,000 clones listed, approximately 94% were seen once. The sample consisted of blood. The receptors originated from a man aged 25 to 45 in good health.

The chain has TRBV6-5 and TRBJ1-2; the D gene is possibly TRBD1 (6 bases). Trimming pared 6 bases from V and 3 bases from J, leaving 11 bases between. Germline CDR1 and CDR2: MNHEY and SVGAGI. There are 13 residues in the CDR3. This CDR3 reads CASRTTGDYGYTF. CDR3 bases: TGTGCCAGCAGAACGACAGGCGACTATGGCTACACCTTC.

Note on this clone: This sample includes further DNA sequences coding for the same CDR3. This sequence joins TRBV30 and TRBJ1-2, with D maybe TRBD1 (6 bases). This CDR3 region has 11 residues. V was clipped by 3 bases and J by 7 bases, with 9 bases between them. CDR1 and CDR2 from the germline V gene are GTSNPN and SVGIG (reference sequence). The CDR3 DNA is TGTGCCTGGAGCCCAGGGGCTGGCTACACCTTC. Translation: CAWSPGAGYTF.

This chain links TRBV18 with TRBJ1-5; 7 nucleotides agree with TRBD1. The junction had 15 bases not matched to a gene; V was cut back by 4 bases and J by 6 bases. Germline loops: CDR1 KGHSH, CDR2 LQKENI. This CDR3 is 17 amino acids long. CDR3 sequence: CASSQAGGGRVGQPQHF. For the CDR3, the DNA is TGTGCCAGCTCACAGGCAGGGGGAGGCCGGGTCGGTCAGCCCCAGCATTTT.

This sequence joins TRBV6-8 and TRBJ2-5, with TRBD1 as a possible D gene (5 bases). This CDR3 is built from 16 residues. With 6 bases removed from V and 3 bases from J, the gap between germline ends came to 20 bases. The V gene's germline CDR1 is MNHGY and CDR2 SAAAGT. The CDR3 coding sequence is TGTGCCAGCAGAATTCCGACCGACGAACAGGAAGAGACCCAGTACTTC. Its translation is CASRIPTDEQEETQYF.

In nucleotides, the CDR3 is TGTGCCAGCAGCCCTCGGGACTCCGCAGATACGCAGTATTTT. This sequence encodes CASSPRDSADTQYF. V gene TRBV7-7 combines with J gene TRBJ2-3; D perhaps matches TRBD2 (6 bases). Per the germline V gene, CDR1 is SSHAT and CDR2 is FNYEAQ (reference sequence). V was pared by 5 bases and J by 4 bases, with 13 bases between. The CDR3 sequence is 14 residues long.

The DNA for the CDR3 is TGCGCCAGCAGCGGACCATATAGCAATCAGCCCCAGCATTTT. Translating it yields CASSGPYSNQPQHF. This chain joins TRBV5-1 and TRBJ1-5; D call uncertain. The germline gives CDR1 SGHRS, CDR2 YFSETQ. With 4 bases removed from V and 0 bases from J, the gap between germline ends came to 8 bases. CDR3 length equals 14 residues.

V usage is TRBV6-5 and J usage is TRBJ2-1, with TRBD2 matching 11 bases. This CDR3 spans 15 amino acids. Germline-derived CDR1 and CDR2 are MNHEY and SVGAGI. The V gene end was trimmed by 0 bases and the J gene end by 7 bases; junction bases not matched to a gene: 2. CDR3 sequence: CASSYSSSGRNEQFF. Here the CDR3 DNA reads TGTGCCAGCAGTTACTCGTCTAGCGGGAGGAATGAGCAGTTCTTC.

The chain has TRBV2 and TRBJ1-1, with D maybe TRBD1 (5 bases). CDR3 length equals 12 residues. Trimming took 2 bases from V and 13 from J, leaving 14 bases between them. The germline gives CDR1 SNHLY, CDR2 FYNNEI. Here the CDR3 reads CASSEQGDAGFF. Here the CDR3 DNA reads TGTGCCAGCAGTGAACAGGGAGATGCGGGTTTCTTT.

This chain uses TRBV3-1 (or the pseudogene TRBV3-2) with TRBJ2-3; D is perhaps TRBD2 (7 bases). Germline V lookup: CDR1 LGHDT, CDR2 YNNKEL (reference sequence). The CDR3 totals 15 residues. V lost 0 bases and J 4 bases, leaving 11 bases between the germline ends. CDR3 residues: CASSQDGGAADTQYF. The CDR3 bases are TGTGCCAGCAGCCAAGATGGGGGGGCAGCAGATACGCAGTATTTT.

The chain recombines TRBV19 with TRBJ1-2; TRBD1 matches at 8 bases. Germline CDR1 reads LNHDA; CDR2 reads SQIVND (reference sequence). There are 14 residues in the CDR3. V gave up 5 bases and J gave up 9 bases; unmatched junction bases: 11. CDR3 sequence (DNA): TGTGCCAGTAGTCCGACAGGGGCCCCTGGAAGCTACACCTTC. Translating it yields CASSPTGAPGSYTF.

CDR3 loop: CASSVPTGIFFGYTF. In DNA, the CDR3 is TGTGCCAGCAGTGTACCGACAGGAATTTTCTTTGGCTACACCTTC. V and J are TRBV6-2 or TRBV6-3 and TRBJ1-2, with D perhaps TRBD1 (6 bases). The CDR3 runs to 15 residues. Germline CDR1 and CDR2: MNHEY and SVGEGT. V was trimmed by 5 bases and J by 7 bases, leaving 20 bases between them.

The chain is built from TRBV3-1 (or the pseudogene TRBV3-2) and TRBJ1-4, with 7 positions matching TRBD1. From germline, CDR1 is LGHDT and CDR2 YNNKEL (reference sequence). Trimming at V came to 3 bases and at J to 8 bases, leaving 3 bases not matched to a gene. The CDR3 extends over 13 amino acids. CDR3 loop: CASSQGQREKLFF. The CDR3 region has the DNA TGTGCCAGCAGCCAGGGACAGAGGGAAAAACTGTTTTTT.

The chain carries TRBV6-5 and TRBJ2-5, with TRBD1 matching over 7 bases. CDR1 and CDR2 (germline): MNHEY, SVGAGI. The CDR3 covers 12 residues. V dropped 8 bases and J dropped 3; count of bases not matched to a gene: 3. The CDR3 nucleotides are TGTGCCAGCCCCGGGACAGAAGAGACCCAGTACTTC. This codes for CASPGTEETQYF.

This chain uses TRBV11-2 with TRBJ2-7; either TRBD1 or TRBD2 may supply D (6 bases each). The length of the CDR3 is 16 residues. Germline CDR1 and CDR2: SGHAT and FQNNGV. Between the trimmed V and J ends, which lost 5 bases and 3 bases, there was a span of 20 bases. The CDR3 protein is CASSPRGRQGSYEQYF. The CDR3 coding sequence is TGTGCCAGCAGCCCTAGGGGGAGGCAGGGAAGCTACGAGCAGTACTTC.

The rearrangement links TRBV7-9 to TRBJ2-1; possibly TRBD1 for D (6 bases). Deletions cut 1 base from V and 5 bases from J, with 9 bases between. The CDR3 covers 14 residues. Germline V gives CDR1 SEHNR, CDR2 FQNEAQ (reference sequence). CDR3 sequence: CASSLGQANNEQFF. CDR3 coding DNA: TGTGCCAGCAGCTTAGGACAGGCCAACAATGAGCAGTTCTTC.

This clone was detected only a few times. For the CDR3, the DNA is TGTGCCAGCAGTTTGACAGCCTATGGCTACACCTTC. Translating it yields CASSLTAYGYTF. J is TRBJ1-2 and V is TRBV28; D is perhaps TRBD1 (5 bases). The CDR3 is 12 amino acids. Between the trimmed V and J ends, which lost 3 bases and 4 bases, there was a span of 6 bases. Per the germline V gene, CDR1 is MDHEN and CDR2 is SYDVKM.

The chain links TRBV9 to TRBJ1-4; TRBD1 might be the D (5 bases). The germline gives CDR1 SGDLS, CDR2 YYNGEE. This CDR3 has 14 residues. Trimming took off 0 bases at V and 7 bases at J, with 10 bases between the two ends. This CDR3 is CASSVGSGAEKLFF. The CDR3, as DNA: TGTGCCAGCAGCGTAGGCTCCGGGGCTGAAAAACTGTTTTTT.

The chain joins TRBV7-9 to TRBJ1-5; no reliable D call. Trimming took off 3 bases at V and 0 bases at J, with 6 bases between the two ends. Germline V lookup: CDR1 SEHNR, CDR2 FQNEAQ (reference sequence). The CDR3 is 14 amino acids. Here the CDR3 reads CASSLPSSNQPQHF. The CDR3 DNA reads TGTGCCAGCAGCTTGCCGAGTAGCAATCAGCCCCAGCATTTT.

The gene calls are TRBV18 and TRBJ2-2; possible D gene TRBD1, 6 bases. V was shortened by 3 bases and J by 1 base, with 6 bases between the two germline ends. CDR3 length: 14 amino acids. The germline V gene encodes CDR1 KGHSH and CDR2 LQKENI. Here the CDR3 reads CASSPGQNTGELFF. The CDR3 nucleotides read TGTGCCAGCTCACCGGGACAGAACACCGGGGAGCTGTTTTTT.

The chain uses TRBV18 and TRBJ1-1, with D perhaps TRBD1 (5 bases). This CDR3 comprises 14 residues. V was trimmed by 3 bases and J by 10 bases, leaving 18 bases between them. CDR1 and CDR2 from the germline V gene are KGHSH and LQKENI. CDR3: CASSPDWGSYGAFF. CDR3 nucleotide sequence: TGTGCCAGCTCACCGGACTGGGGGTCCTATGGAGCTTTCTTT.

The DNA of the CDR3 is TGTGCCAGCAGCCCTGGGGGAGGGACTAGCACAGATACGCAGTATTTT. It yields the protein CASSPGGGTSTDTQYF. The chain joins TRBV3-1 (or the pseudogene TRBV3-2) to TRBJ2-3; TRBD2 agrees at 7 bases. The V and J ends lost 4 bases and 0 bases, in that order; junction bases with no gene match: 7. Germline CDR1 LGHDT, CDR2 YNNKEL (reference sequence). This CDR3 contains 16 residues.

The chain employs TRBV24-1 and TRBJ1-5; D possibly corresponds to TRBD1 (5 bases). Per germline, CDR1 KGHDR and CDR2 SFDVKD. The CDR3 has 13 amino acids. With 6 bases removed from V and 9 bases from J, the gap between germline ends came to 14 bases. This CDR3 reads CATSITGGGPQHF. The CDR3, as DNA: TGTGCCACCAGTATCACAGGAGGTGGGCCCCAGCATTTT.

The rearrangement links TRBV7-7 to TRBJ2-1, with TRBD2 matching 9 bases. Germline V CDR1 and CDR2: SSHAT, FNYEAQ (reference sequence). With 5 bases clipped from V and 9 bases from J, the junction kept 17 bases outside the gene matches. This CDR3 spans 17 amino acids. CDR3 amino acids: CASSRLTSGESASEQFF. The CDR3 DNA is TGTGCCAGCAGCCGCCTGACTAGCGGAGAATCGGCAAGTGAGCAGTTCTTC.

A note on this clone: A junction end diverges from the germline sequence, so it may reflect a read error. The J gene is TRBJ1-1, the V gene TRBV6-2 or TRBV6-3, with unresolved D. Per germline, CDR1 MNHEY and CDR2 SVGEGT. The CDR3 is made up of 11 amino acids. CDR3 nucleotide sequence: TGTGCCAGCCGTTACGGAGATGAAGCTTTCTTT. Protein product: CASRYGDEAFF.

V and J are TRBV29-1 and TRBJ1-5; no definite D call. V was shortened by 4 bases and J by 4 bases, with 5 bases between the two germline ends. The CDR3 contains 11 residues. Germline CDR1 reads SQVTM; CDR2 reads ANQGSEA. For the CDR3, the DNA is TGCAGCGTTGGTGGGAATCAGCCCCAGCATTTT. It yields the protein CSVGGNQPQHF.

This sequence joins TRBV5-1 and TRBJ1-5, with 8 bases matching TRBD1. Per germline, CDR1 SGHRS and CDR2 YFSETQ. The CDR3 loop spans 15 amino acids. Germline trimming cut 0 bases from V and 6 bases from J; bases unmatched to any gene: 5. This CDR3 reads CASSLGDRSGQPQHF. In DNA form, the CDR3 reads TGCGCCAGCAGCTTGGGGGACAGGTCGGGTCAGCCCCAGCATTTT.

J is TRBJ2-7 and V is TRBV7-9; 10 nucleotides match TRBD1. The CDR3 has 14 residues. Per germline, CDR1 SEHNR and CDR2 FQNEAQ (reference sequence). Trimming cost V 5 bases and J 6 bases; bases outside gene matches: 7. The CDR3 reads CASSGGTGAAEQYF. CDR3 nucleotide sequence: TGTGCCAGCAGCGGGGGGACAGGGGCGGCCGAGCAGTACTTC.